Listed below are T cell receptor beta chains from one sample, sequenced in a study of beta chain features in type 1 diabetes. The repertoire was sequenced with immunoSEQ multiplex PCR; TCRdb's copy has only in-frame clones and lacks some. The sample records around 15,000 clones, 55% being singletons. Sequencing was done on a sample of stem cell memory CD4+ T cells from blood. Receptors originate from a woman aged 18-29 years in good health. The CDR3 runs from the conserved cysteine through the conserved F or W.

V gene: TRBV10-3
CDR3 protein: CAISESGMTGGEQFF

V gene: TRBV23-1
CDR3 protein: CASSQSGISYDRSPGDTQYF

V gene: TRBV18
CDR3 protein: CASSPPSLRGDEQFF

V gene: TRBV5-1
CDR3 protein: CASSLQGRNTGGELFF

V gene: TRBV5-4
CDR3 protein: CASSLEQLSGYTF

V gene: TRBV2
CDR3 protein: CASRQAGRDGYTF

V gene: TRBV30
CDR3 protein: CASHRGAIAANTGELFF

V gene: TRBV2
CDR3 protein: CASNTQQGSGNTIYF

V gene: TRBV25-1
CDR3 protein: CASSESRREAYEQYF

V gene: TRBV5-1
CDR3 protein: CASSLGRGEQYF

V gene: TRBV7-9
CDR3 protein: CASSQGGTGSYEQYF

V gene: TRBV7-2
CDR3 protein: CASSLGRDRGYAEAFF

V gene: TRBV30
CDR3 protein: CAWSVGAPGTDTQYF

V gene: TRBV11-2
CDR3 protein: CASSPGLAGVAETQYF

V gene: TRBV5-1
CDR3 protein: CASSPVAGTGDSEQYF

V gene: TRBV4-1
CDR3 protein: CASSHILQGARFGELFF

V gene: TRBV5-1
CDR3 protein: CASSLAGSGEQNEQYF

V gene: TRBV4-2
CDR3 protein: CASSQGRNTEAFF

V gene: TRBV10-2
CDR3 protein: CASSAGRGLGYSNQPQHF

V gene: TRBV4-2
CDR3 protein: CASSQDTAGGREVETQYF

V gene: TRBV5-1
CDR3 protein: CASSLVPSGSADTQYF

V gene: TRBV30
CDR3 protein: CAWSVPLRTGGVGEQYF

V gene: TRBV2
CDR3 protein: CASTQGRMNTEAFF

V gene: TRBV11-2
CDR3 protein: CASSLRELVIVNEQFF

V gene: TRBV4-1
CDR3 protein: CATYSGGANTEAFF

V gene: TRBV18
CDR3 protein: CASSPSGLAASDEQFF